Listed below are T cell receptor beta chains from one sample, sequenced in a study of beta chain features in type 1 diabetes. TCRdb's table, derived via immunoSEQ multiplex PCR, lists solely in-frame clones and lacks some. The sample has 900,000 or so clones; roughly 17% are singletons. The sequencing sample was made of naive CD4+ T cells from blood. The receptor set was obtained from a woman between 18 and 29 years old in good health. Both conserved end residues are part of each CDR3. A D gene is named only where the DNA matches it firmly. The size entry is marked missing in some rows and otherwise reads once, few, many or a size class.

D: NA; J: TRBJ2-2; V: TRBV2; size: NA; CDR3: CASQYTGELFF; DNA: TGTGCCAGCCAGTACACCGGGGAGCTGTTTTTT
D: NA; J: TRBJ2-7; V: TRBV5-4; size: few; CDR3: CASSFEGHSYEQYF; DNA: TGTGCCAGCAGCTTCGAGGGACACAGCTACGAGCAGTACTTC
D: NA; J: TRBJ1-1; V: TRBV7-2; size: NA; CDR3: CASSLQGGGTEAFF; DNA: TGTGCCAGCAGCTTACAGGGCGGGGGGACTGAAGCTTTCTTT
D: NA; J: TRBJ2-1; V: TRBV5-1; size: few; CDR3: CASRPDTGMGFIDEQFF; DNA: TGCGCCAGCAGACCCGATACAGGGATGGGATTTATCGATGAGCAGTTCTTC
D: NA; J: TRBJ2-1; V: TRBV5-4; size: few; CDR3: CASSLRGSSYNEQFF; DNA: TGTGCCAGCAGCTTGCGGGGGAGCTCCTACAATGAGCAGTTCTTC
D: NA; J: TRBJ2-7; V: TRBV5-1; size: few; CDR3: CASSLDGSTYEQYF; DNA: TGCGCCAGCAGCTTGGACGGCTCGACCTACGAGCAGTACTTC
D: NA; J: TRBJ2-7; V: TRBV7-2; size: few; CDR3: CASSLVGSVYEQYF; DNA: TGTGCCAGCAGCTTAGTAGGTAGCGTCTACGAGCAGTACTTC
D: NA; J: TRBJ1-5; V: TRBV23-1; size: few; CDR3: CASSQGAVGGWNQPQHF; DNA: TGCGCCAGCAGTCAAGGGGCAGTCGGGGGGTGGAATCAGCCCCAGCATTTT
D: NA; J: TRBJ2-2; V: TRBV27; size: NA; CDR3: CASTFAGAGELFF; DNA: TGTGCCAGCACCTTCGCAGGGGCCGGGGAGCTGTTTTTT
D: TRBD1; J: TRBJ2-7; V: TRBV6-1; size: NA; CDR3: CATTDRGISHEQYF; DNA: TGTGCCACCACGGACAGGGGAATTTCCCACGAGCAGTACTTC
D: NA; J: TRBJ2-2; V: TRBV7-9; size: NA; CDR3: CASSRLVAGELFF; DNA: TGTGCCAGCAGCCGTCTTGTGGCCGGGGAGCTGTTTTTT
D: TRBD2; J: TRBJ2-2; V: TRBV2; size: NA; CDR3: CASLPIAGTGELFF; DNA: TGTGCCAGCCTACCTATAGCGGGCACCGGGGAGCTGTTTTTT
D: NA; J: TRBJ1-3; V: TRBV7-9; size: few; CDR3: CASSWGSGNTIYF; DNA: TGTGCCAGCAGCTGGGGCTCTGGAAACACCATATATTTT
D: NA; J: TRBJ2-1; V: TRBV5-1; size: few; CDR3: CASRPTFRDKYNEQFF; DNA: TGCGCCAGCAGACCAACATTCCGGGACAAATACAATGAGCAGTTCTTC
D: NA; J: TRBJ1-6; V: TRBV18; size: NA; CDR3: CASSPREGNNNSPLHF; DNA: TGTGCCAGCTCACCACGGGAGGGAAACAATAATTCACCCCTCCACTTT
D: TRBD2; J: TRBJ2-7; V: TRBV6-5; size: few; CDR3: CASSYSWTSLTYEQYF; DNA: TGTGCCAGCAGTTACTCGTGGACTAGCCTCACCTACGAGCAGTACTTC
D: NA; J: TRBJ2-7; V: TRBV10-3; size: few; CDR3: CAISDSSEQYF; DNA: TGTGCCATCAGTGACAGTAGCGAGCAGTACTTC
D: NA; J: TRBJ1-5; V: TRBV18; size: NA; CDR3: CASSTTGGLGQPQHF; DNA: TGTGCCAGCTCCACCACGGGGGGGCTAGGTCAGCCCCAGCATTTT
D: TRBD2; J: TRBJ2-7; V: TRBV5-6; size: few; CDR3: CASSLTSGRIEQYF; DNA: TGTGCCAGCAGCTTGACTAGCGGGAGAATCGAGCAGTACTTC
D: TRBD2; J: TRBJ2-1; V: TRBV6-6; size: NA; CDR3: CATAWLAGNNEQFF; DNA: TGTGCCACCGCATGGCTAGCGGGAAACAATGAGCAGTTCTTC
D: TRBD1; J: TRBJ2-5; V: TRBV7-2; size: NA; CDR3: CASSSQQGQETQYF; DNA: TGTGCCAGCAGCTCCCAACAGGGGCAAGAGACCCAGTACTTC
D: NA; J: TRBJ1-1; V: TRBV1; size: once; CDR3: CTSSHTDTEAFF; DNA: TGCACCAGCAGCCACACGGACACTGAAGCTTTCTTT
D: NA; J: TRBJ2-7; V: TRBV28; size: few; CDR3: CASSLSTTEQYF; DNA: TGTGCCAGCAGTTTGTCAACCACCGAGCAGTACTTC
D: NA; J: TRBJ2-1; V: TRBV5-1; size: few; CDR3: CASSLGGTLGNEQFF; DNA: TGCGCCAGCAGCTTGGGAGGGACGCTGGGCAATGAGCAGTTCTTC
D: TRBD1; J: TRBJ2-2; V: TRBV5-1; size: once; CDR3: CASKAGTGNTGELFF; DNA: TGCGCCAGCAAGGCCGGGACAGGGAACACCGGGGAGCTGTTTTTT
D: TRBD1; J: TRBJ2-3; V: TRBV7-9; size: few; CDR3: CASSSTGVRFTDTQYF; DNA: TGTGCCAGCAGCTCAACAGGGGTGAGGTTCACAGATACGCAGTATTTT
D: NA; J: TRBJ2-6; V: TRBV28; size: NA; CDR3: CASSPGRWGTGANVLTF; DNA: TGTGCCAGCAGTCCCGGTAGATGGGGGACTGGGGCCAACGTCCTGACTTTC
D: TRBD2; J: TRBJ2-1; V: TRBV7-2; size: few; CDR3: CASSQGLLAGGDEQFF; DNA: TGTGCCAGCAGCCAAGGTCTCCTAGCGGGAGGTGATGAGCAGTTCTTC
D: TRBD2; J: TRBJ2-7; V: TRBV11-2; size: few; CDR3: CASSLTSIEQYF; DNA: TGTGCCAGCAGCTTGACTAGCATCGAGCAGTACTTC
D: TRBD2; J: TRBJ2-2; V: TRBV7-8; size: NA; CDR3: CASSWGLAGGTGELFF; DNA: TGTGCCAGCAGCTGGGGACTAGCGGGAGGGACCGGGGAGCTGTTTTTT
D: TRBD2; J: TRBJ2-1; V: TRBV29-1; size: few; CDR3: CSVEVVSGRSYNEQFF; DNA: TGCAGCGTTGAGGTGGTTAGCGGGAGGAGCTACAATGAGCAGTTCTTC
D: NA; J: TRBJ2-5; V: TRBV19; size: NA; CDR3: CASSMTTPQETQYF; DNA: TGTGCCAGTAGTATGACGACACCCCAAGAGACCCAGTACTTC
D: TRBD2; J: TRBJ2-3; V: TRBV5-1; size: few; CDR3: CASRPGLAGSLKTDTQYF; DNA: TGCGCCAGCAGACCGGGACTAGCGGGATCCCTGAAAACGGATACGCAGTATTTT
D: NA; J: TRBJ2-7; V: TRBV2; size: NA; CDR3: CASSLQGYEQYF; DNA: TGTGCCAGCTCATTACAGGGCTACGAGCAGTACTTC
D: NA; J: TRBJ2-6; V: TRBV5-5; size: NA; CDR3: CASSSGANVLTF; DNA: TGTGCCAGCAGCTCTGGGGCCAACGTCCTGACTTTC
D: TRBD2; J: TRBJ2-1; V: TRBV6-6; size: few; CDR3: CASRRLAGLYNEQFF; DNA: TGTGCCAGCAGACGACTAGCGGGTCTCTACAATGAGCAGTTCTTC
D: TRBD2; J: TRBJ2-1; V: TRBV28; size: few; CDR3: CASSYSLAGALNEQFF; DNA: TGTGCCAGCAGTTATTCGCTAGCGGGAGCCCTCAATGAGCAGTTCTTC
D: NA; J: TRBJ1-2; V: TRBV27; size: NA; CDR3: CASSFDRWYGYTF; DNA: TGTGCCAGCAGCTTCGACAGATGGTATGGCTACACCTTC
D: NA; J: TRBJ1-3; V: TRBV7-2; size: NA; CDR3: CASSFYQGNTIYF; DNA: TGTGCCAGCAGCTTTTACCAGGGAAACACCATATATTTT
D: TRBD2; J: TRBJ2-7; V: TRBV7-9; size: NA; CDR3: CASSLGGTISYEQYF; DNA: TGTGCCAGCAGCTTGGGGGGGACTATATCCTACGAGCAGTACTTC
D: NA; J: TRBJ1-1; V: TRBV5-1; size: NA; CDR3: CASKEQGWNTEAFF; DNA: TGCGCCAGTAAAGAACAGGGTTGGAACACTGAAGCTTTCTTT
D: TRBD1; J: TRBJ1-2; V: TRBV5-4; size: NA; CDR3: CASSRGQGADGYTF; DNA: TGTGCCAGCAGCCGAGGACAGGGTGCGGATGGCTACACCTTC
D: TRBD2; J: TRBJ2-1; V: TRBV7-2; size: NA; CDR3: CASSLAQSSGSDEQFF; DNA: TGTGCCAGCAGCTTAGCGCAGTCTAGCGGGAGCGATGAGCAGTTCTTC
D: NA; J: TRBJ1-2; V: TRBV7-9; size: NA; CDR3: CASSLDRGYTF; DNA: TGTGCCAGCAGCTTAGATCGTGGCTACACCTTC
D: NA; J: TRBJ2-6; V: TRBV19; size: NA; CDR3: CASSIYGWVEGTGANVLTF; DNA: TGTGCCAGTAGTATTTACGGCTGGGTTGAGGGAACTGGGGCCAACGTCCTGACTTTC
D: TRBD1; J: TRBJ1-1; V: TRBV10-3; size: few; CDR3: CAAKTGIGQHTEAFF; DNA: TGTGCCGCTAAGACAGGGATCGGACAGCACACTGAAGCTTTCTTT
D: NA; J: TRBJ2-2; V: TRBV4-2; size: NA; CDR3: CASSQDGVNTGELFF; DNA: TGTGCCAGCAGCCAAGATGGGGTGAACACCGGGGAGCTGTTTTTT
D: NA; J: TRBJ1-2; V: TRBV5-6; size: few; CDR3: CASSLGEDDGYTF; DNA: TGTGCCAGCAGCTTGGGTGAGGACGATGGCTACACCTTC
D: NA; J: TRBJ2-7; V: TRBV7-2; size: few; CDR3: CASSLIRDAVYEQYF; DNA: TGTGCCAGCAGCTTAATCCGGGACGCGGTCTACGAGCAGTACTTC
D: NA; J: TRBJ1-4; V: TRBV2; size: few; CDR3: CASSFTLGRDKEKLFF; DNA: TGTGCCAGCAGTTTCACTCTCGGCCGGGACAAGGAAAAACTGTTTTTT
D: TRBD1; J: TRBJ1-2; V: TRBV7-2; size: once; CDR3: CASSAAGTGSGYTF; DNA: TGTGCCAGCAGCGCGGCCGGGACAGGGAGTGGCTACACCTTC
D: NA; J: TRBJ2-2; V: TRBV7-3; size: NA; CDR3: CASSTPDGELFF; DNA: TGTGCCAGCAGCACGCCGGACGGGGAGCTGTTTTTT
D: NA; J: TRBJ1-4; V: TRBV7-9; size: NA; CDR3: CASSPNQGLEEKLFF; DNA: TGTGCCAGCAGCCCGAATCAGGGGTTGGAGGAAAAACTGTTTTTT
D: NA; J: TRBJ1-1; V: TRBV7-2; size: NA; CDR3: CASSFQGRMNTEAFF; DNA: TGTGCCAGCAGCTTCCAAGGACGGATGAACACTGAAGCTTTCTTT
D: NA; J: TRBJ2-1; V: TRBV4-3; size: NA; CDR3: CASSQVLTQAVSYNEQFF; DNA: TGCGCCAGCAGCCAAGTCCTCACCCAAGCAGTCTCCTACAATGAGCAGTTCTTC
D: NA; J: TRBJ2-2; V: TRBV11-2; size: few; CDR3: CASSSYRGGANTGELFF; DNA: TGTGCCAGCAGCTCCTACAGGGGAGGTGCGAACACCGGGGAGCTGTTTTTT
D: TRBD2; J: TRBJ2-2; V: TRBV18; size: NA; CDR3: CASSPRTSGRVVTGELFF; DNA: TGTGCCAGCTCACCACGGACTAGCGGGAGAGTCGTCACCGGGGAGCTGTTTTTT
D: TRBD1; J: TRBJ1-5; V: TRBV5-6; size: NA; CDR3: CASSSTGDFSNQPQHF; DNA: TGTGCCAGCAGCTCGACAGGGGATTTTAGCAATCAGCCCCAGCATTTT
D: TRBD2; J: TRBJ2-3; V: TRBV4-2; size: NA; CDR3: CASSQPQGGIADTQYF; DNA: TGTGCCAGCAGCCAACCGCAGGGAGGGATCGCAGATACGCAGTATTTT